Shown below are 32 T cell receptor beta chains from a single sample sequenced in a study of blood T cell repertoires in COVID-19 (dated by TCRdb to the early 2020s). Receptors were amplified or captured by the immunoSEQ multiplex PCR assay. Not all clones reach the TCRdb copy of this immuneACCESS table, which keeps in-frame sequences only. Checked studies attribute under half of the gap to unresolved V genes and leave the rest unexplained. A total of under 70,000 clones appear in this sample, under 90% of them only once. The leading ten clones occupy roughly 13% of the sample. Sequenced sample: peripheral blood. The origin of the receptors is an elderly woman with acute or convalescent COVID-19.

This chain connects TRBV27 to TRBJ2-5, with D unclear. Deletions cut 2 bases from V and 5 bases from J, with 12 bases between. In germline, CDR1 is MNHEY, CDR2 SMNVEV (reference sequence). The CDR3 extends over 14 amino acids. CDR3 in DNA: TGTGCCAGCAGTTTAAAAGGCAGGTGGGAGACCCAGTACTTC. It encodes CASSLKGRWETQYF.

The CDR3 here is CASSPSFYQPQHF. CDR3 nucleotide sequence: TGTGCCAGTAGTCCCAGTTTTTATCAGCCCCAGCATTTT. The chain couples TRBV19 to TRBJ1-5; no firm D call. CDR3 length: 13 amino acids. Per germline, CDR1 LNHDA and CDR2 SQIVND (reference sequence). V lost 5 bases, J lost 5 bases, and 10 bases lay in between.

The CDR3: CASSPRGGGYTF. The CDR3 DNA is TGTGCCAGCTCACCAAGGGGAGGCGGCTACACCTTC. This sequence joins TRBV18 and TRBJ1-2; a possible D gene is TRBD1 (5 bases). Germline V lookup: CDR1 KGHSH, CDR2 LQKENI. The CDR3 has 12 amino acids. Trimming removed 2 bases from V and 8 bases from J, with 9 bases in between.

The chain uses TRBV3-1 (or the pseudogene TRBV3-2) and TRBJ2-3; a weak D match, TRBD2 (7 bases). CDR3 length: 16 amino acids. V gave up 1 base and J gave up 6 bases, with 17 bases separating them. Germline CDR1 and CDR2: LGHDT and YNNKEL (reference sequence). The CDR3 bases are TGTGCCAGCAGCCAAGGCTTTGGCGGGGGCCGCGATACGCAGTATTTT. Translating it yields CASSQGFGGGRDTQYF.

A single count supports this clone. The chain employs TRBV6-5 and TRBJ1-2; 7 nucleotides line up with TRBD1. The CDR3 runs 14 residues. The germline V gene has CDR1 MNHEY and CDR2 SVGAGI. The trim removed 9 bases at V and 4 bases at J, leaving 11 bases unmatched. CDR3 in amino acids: CASRGQGYGYGYTF. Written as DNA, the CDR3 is TGTGCCAGTAGGGGGCAGGGTTACGGCTATGGCTACACCTTC.

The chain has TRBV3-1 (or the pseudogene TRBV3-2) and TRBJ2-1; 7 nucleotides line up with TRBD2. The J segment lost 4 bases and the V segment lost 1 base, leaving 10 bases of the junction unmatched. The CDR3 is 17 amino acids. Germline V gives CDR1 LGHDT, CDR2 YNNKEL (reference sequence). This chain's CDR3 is CASSQGYGGGPYNEQFF. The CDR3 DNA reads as TGTGCCAGCAGCCAAGGATATGGCGGGGGACCGTACAATGAGCAGTTCTTC.

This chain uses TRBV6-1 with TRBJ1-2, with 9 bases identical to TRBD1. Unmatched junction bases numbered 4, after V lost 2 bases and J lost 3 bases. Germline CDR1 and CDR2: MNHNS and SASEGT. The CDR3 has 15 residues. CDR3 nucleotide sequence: TGTGCCAGCAGTGAACCGGGACAGGGTCACTATGGCTACACCTTC. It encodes CASSEPGQGHYGYTF.

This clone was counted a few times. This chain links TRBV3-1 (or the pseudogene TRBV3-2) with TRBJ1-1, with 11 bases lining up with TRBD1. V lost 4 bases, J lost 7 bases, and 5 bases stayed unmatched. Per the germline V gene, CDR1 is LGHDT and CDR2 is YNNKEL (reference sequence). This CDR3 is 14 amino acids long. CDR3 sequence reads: CASSPGQGAFEAFF. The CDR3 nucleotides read TGTGCCAGCAGCCCTGGACAGGGGGCATTTGAAGCTTTCTTT.

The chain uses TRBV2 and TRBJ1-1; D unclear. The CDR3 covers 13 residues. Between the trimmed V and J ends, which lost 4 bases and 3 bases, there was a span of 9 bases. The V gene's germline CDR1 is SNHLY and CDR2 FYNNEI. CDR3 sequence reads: CASSAALYTEAFF. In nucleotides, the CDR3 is TGTGCCAGCAGTGCAGCTCTCTACACTGAAGCTTTCTTT.

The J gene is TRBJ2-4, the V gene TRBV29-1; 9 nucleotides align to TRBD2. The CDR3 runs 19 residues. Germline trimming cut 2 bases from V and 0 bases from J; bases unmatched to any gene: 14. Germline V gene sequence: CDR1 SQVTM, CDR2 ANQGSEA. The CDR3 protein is CSVEPPSGVLSLAKNIQYF. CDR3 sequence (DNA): TGCAGCGTTGAACCTCCTAGCGGGGTATTGTCACTAGCCAAAAACATTCAGTACTTC.

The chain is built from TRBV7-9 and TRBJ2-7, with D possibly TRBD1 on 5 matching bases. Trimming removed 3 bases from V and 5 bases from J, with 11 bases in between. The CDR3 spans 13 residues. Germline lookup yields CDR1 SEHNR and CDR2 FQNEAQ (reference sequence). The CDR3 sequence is CASSFQGWNEQYF. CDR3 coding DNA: TGTGCCAGCAGCTTCCAGGGTTGGAACGAGCAGTACTTC.

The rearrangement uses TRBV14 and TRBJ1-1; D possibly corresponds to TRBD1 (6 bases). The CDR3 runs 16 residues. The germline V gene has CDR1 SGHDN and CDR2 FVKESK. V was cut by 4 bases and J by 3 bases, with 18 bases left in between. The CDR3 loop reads CASSPTGKRVDTEAFF. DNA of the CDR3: TGTGCCAGCAGCCCAACAGGGAAACGAGTGGACACTGAAGCTTTCTTT.

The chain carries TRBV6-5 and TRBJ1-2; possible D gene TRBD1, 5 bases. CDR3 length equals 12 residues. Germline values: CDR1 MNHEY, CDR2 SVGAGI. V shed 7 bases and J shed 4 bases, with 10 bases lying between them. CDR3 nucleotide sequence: TGTGCCAGCATAGGGGAGGGCTATGGCTACACCTTC. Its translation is CASIGEGYGYTF.

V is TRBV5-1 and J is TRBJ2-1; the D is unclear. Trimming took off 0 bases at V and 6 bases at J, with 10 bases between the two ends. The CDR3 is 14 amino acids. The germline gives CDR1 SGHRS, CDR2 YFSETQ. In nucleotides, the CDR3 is TGCGCCAGCAGCTTGGCCCCTTCTTCCAATGAGCAGTTCTTC. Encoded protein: CASSLAPSSNEQFF.

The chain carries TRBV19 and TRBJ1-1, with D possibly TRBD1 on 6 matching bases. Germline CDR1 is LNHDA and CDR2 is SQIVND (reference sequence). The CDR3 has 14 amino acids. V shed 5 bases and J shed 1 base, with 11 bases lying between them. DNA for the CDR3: TGTGCCAGTAGTGGCAGGGGACCGAACACTGAAGCTTTCTTT. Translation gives CASSGRGPNTEAFF.

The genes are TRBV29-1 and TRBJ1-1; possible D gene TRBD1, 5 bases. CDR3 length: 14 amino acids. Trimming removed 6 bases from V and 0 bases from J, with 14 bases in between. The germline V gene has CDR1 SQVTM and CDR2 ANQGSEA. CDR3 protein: CSVHDGTMNTEAFF. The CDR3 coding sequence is TGCAGCGTCCATGACGGGACTATGAACACTGAAGCTTTCTTT. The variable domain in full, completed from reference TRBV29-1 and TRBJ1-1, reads SAVISQKPSRDICQRGTSLTIQCQVDSQVTMMFWYRQQPGQSLTLIATANQGSEATYESGFVIDKFPISRPNLTFSTLTVSNMSPEDSSIYLCSVHDGTMNTEAFFGQGTRLTVV.

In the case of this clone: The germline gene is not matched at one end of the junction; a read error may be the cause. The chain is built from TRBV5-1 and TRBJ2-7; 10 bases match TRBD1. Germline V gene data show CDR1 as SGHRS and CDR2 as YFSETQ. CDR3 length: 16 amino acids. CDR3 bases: TGCGCCAGCAGCTTAGGGGCCGGGGGACAGGGGTCCCTTTTCGCCTTC. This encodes CASSLGAGGQGSLFAF.

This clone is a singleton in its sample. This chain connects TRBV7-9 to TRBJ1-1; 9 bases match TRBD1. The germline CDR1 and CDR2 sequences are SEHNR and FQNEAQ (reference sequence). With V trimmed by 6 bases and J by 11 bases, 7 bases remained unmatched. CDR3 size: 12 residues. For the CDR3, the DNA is TGTGCCAGCAGGCAACAGGGGGCCGAGGCTTTCTTT. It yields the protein CASRQQGAEAFF.

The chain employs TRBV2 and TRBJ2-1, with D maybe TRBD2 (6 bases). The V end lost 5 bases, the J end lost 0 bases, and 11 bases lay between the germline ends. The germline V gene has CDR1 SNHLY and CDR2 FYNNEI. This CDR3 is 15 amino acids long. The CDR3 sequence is CASSSETSSYNEQFF. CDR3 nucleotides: TGTGCCAGCAGTTCAGAGACTAGCTCCTACAATGAGCAGTTCTTC.

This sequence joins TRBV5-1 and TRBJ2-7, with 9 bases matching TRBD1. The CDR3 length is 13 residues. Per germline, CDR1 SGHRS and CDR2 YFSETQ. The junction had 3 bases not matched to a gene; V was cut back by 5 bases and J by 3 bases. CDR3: CASSGTGLYEQYF. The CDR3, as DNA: TGCGCCAGCAGTGGGACAGGGCTCTACGAGCAGTACTTC.

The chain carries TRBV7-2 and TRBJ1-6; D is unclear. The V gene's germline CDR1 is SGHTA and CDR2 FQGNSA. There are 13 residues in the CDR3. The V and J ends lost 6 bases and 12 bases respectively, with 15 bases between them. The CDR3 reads CASSPVTTGPLHF. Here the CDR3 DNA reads TGTGCCAGCAGTCCTGTTACTACGGGACCCCTCCACTTT. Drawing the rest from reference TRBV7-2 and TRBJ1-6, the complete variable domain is GAGVSQSPSNKVTEKGKDVELRCDPISGHTALYWYRQSLGQGLEFLIYFQGNSAPDKSGLPSDRFSAERTGGSVSTLTIQRTQQEDSAVYLCASSPVTTGPLHFGNGTRLTVT.

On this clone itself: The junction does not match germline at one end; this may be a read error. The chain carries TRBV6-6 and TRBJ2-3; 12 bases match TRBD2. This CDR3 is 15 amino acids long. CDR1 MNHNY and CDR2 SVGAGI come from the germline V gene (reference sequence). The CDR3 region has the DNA TGTACCAGCAGGCTAGCGGGGGGGAGTTCAGATACGCAGTATTTT. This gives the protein CTSRLAGGSSDTQYF.

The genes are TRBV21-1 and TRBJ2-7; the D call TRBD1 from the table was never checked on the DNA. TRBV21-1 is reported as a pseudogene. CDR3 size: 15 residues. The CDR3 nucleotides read TGTGCCAGCAGCACGCGCCGGGACAGGGGCTACGAGCAGTACTTC. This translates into CASSTRRDRGYEQYF.

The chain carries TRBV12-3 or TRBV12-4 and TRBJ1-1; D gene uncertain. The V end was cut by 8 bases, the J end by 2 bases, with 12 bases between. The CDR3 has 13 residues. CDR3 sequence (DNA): TGTGCCAGCGGCCAGGCCCTTAACACTGAAGCTTTCTTT. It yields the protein CASGQALNTEAFF.

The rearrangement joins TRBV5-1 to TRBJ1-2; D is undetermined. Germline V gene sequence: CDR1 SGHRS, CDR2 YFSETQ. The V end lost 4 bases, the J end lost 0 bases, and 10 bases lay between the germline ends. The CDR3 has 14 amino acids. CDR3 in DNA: TGCGCCAGCAGCGTATCGAGAGCTAACTATGGCTACACCTTC. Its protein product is CASSVSRANYGYTF.

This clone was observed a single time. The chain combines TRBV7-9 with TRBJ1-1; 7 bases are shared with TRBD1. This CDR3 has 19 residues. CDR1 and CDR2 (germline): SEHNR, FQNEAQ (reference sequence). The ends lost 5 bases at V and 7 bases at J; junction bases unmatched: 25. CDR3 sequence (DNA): TGTGCCAGCAGCCCGAAGACGGGACAGTCCTTTCCGCCCAAAAGTGAAGCTTTCTTT. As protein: CASSPKTGQSFPPKSEAFF. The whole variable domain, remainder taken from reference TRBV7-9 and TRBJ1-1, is DTGVSQNPRHKITKRGQNVTFRCDPISEHNRLYWYRQTLGQGPEFLTYFQNEAQLEKSRLLSDRFSAERPKGSFSTLEIQRTEQGDSAMYLCASSPKTGQSFPPKSEAFFGQGTRLTVV.

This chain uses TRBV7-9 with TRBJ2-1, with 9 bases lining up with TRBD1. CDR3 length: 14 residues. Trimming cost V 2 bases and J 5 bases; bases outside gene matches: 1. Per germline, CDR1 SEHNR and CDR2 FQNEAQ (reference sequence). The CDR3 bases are TGTGCCAGCAGCTTAAGGGACAGGGACAATGAGCAGTTCTTC. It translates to CASSLRDRDNEQFF.

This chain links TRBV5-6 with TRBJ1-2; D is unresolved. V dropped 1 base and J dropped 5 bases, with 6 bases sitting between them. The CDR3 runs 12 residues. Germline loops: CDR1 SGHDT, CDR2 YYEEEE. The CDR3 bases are TGTGCCAGCAGCTTGTCAAAATATGGCTACACCTTC. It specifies CASSLSKYGYTF.

The CDR3, as DNA: TGCGCCAGCCACGACAGGGGGTATATGTCCGGGGAGCTGTTTTTT. Its translation: CASHDRGYMSGELFF. The chain joins TRBV5-1 to TRBJ2-2, with 9 bases aligning to TRBD1. The germline V gene has CDR1 SGHRS and CDR2 YFSETQ. V lost 7 bases to trimming and J lost 6 bases; unmatched junction nucleotides: 10. This CDR3 region has 15 residues. Filled out from reference TRBV5-1 and TRBJ2-2, the complete variable domain reads KAGVTQTPRYLIKTRGQQVTLSCSPISGHRSVSWYQQTPGQGLQFLFEYFSETQRNKGNFPGRFSGRQFSNSRSEMNVSTLELGDSALYLCASHDRGYMSGELFFGEGSRLTVL.

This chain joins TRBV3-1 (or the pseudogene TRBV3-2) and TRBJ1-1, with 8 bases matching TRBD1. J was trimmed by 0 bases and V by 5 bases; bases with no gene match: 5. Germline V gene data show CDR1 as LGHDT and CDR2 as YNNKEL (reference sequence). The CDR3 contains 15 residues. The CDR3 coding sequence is TGTGCCAGCAGCGAAGCACAGGGGGTGAACACTGAAGCTTTCTTT. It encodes CASSEAQGVNTEAFF.

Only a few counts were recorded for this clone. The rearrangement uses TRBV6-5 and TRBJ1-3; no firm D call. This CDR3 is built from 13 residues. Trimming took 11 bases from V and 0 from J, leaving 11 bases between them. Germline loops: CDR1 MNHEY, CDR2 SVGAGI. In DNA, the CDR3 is TGTGCCTCCGAGCGTGGCTCTGGAAACACCATATATTTT. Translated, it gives CASERGSGNTIYF.

CDR3 amino acids: CASRQDSNQPQHF. Written as DNA, the CDR3 is TGTGCCAGCAGGCAGGATAGCAATCAGCCCCAGCATTTT. The rearrangement links TRBV12-3 or TRBV12-4 to TRBJ1-5; D is uncertain. This CDR3 is 13 amino acids long. Trimming left V 6 bases short and J 0 bases short, with 6 bases between.